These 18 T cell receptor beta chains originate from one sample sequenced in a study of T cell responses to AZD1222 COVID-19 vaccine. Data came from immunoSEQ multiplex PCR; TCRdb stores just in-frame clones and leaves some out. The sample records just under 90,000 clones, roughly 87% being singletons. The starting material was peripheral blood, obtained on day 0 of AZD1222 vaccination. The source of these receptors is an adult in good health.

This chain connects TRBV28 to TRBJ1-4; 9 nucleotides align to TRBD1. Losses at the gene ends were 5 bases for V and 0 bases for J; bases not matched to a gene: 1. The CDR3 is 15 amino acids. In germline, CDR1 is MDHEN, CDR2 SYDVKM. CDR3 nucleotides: TGTGCCAGCAGTACAGGGGGCGCAACTAATGAAAAACTGTTTTTT. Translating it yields CASSTGGATNEKLFF. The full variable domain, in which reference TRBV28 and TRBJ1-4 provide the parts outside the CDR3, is DVKVTQSSRYLVKRTGEKVFLECVQDMDHENMFWYRQDPGLGLRLIYFSYDVKMKEKGDIPEGYSVSREKKERFSLILESASTNQTSMYLCASSTGGATNEKLFFGSGTQLSVL.

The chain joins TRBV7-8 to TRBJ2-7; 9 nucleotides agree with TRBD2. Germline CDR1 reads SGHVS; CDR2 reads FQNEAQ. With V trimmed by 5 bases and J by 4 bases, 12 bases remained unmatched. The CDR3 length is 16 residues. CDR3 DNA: TGTGCCAGCAGCCCCCGAGCGGGAGGTTCTCCTTACGAGCAGTACTTC. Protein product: CASSPRAGGSPYEQYF. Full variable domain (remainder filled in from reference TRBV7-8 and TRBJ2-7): GAGVSQSPRYKVAKRGQDVALRCDPISGHVSLFWYQQALGQGPEFLTYFQNEAQLDKSGLPSDRFFAERPEGSVSTLKIQRTQQEDSAVYLCASSPRAGGSPYEQYFGPGTRLTVT.

CDR3 loop: CASSWAGGAAYEQYF. CDR3 in DNA: TGCGCCAGCAGCTGGGCGGGGGGGGCCGCCTACGAGCAGTACTTC. This chain links TRBV5-1 with TRBJ2-7; 9 bases line up with TRBD2. The junction had 6 bases not matched to a gene; V was cut back by 3 bases and J by 2 bases. The CDR3 loop spans 15 amino acids. Germline loops: CDR1 SGHRS, CDR2 YFSETQ. Using reference TRBV5-1 and TRBJ2-7 for the parts outside the CDR3, the full variable domain is KAGVTQTPRYLIKTRGQQVTLSCSPISGHRSVSWYQQTPGQGLQFLFEYFSETQRNKGNFPGRFSGRQFSNSRSEMNVSTLELGDSALYLCASSWAGGAAYEQYFGPGTRLTVT.

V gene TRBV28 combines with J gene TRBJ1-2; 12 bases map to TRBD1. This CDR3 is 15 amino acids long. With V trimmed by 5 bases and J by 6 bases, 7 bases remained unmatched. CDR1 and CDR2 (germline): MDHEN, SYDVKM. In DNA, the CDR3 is TGTGCCAGCAGTACCTCCGGGACAGGGGGCCATGGCTACACCTTC. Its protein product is CASSTSGTGGHGYTF.

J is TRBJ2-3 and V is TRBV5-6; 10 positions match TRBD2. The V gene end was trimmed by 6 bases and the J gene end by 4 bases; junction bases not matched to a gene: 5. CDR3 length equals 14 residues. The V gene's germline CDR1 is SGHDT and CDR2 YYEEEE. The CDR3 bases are TGTGCCAGCAAGCGGGAGGGGGTCCCAGATACGCAGTATTTT. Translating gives CASKREGVPDTQYF.

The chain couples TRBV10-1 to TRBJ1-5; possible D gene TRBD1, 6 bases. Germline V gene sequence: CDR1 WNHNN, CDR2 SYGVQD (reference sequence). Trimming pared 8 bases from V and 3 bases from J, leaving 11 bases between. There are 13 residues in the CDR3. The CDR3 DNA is TGCGCCAGCTCCACAGGGATCAATCAGCCCCAGCATTTT. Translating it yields CASSTGINQPQHF.

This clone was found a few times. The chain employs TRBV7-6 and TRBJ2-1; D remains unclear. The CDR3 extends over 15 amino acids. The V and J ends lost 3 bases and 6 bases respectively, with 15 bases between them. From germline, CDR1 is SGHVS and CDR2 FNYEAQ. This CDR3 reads CASSFPPAGPNEQFF. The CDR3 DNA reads TGTGCCAGCAGCTTCCCCCCCGCTGGGCCCAATGAGCAGTTCTTC. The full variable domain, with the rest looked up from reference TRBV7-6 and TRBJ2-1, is GAGVSQSPRYKVTKRGQDVALRCDPISGHVSLYWYRQALGQGPEFLTYFNYEAQQDKSGLPNDRFSAERPEGSISTLTIQRTEQRDSAMYRCASSFPPAGPNEQFFGPGTRLTVL.

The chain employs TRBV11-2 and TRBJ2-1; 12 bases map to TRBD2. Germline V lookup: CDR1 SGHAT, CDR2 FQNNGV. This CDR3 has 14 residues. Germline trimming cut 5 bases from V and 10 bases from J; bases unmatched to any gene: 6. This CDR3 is CASSTRLAGVEQFF. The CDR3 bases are TGTGCCAGCAGCACCAGACTAGCGGGAGTAGAGCAGTTCTTC.

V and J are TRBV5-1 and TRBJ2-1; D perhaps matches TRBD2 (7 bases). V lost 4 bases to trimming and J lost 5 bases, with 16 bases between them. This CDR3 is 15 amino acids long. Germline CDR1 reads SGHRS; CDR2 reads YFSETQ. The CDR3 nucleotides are TGCGCCAGCAGCACCCCGGGGGGCGGGAACAATGAGCAGTTCTTC. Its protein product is CASSTPGGGNNEQFF.

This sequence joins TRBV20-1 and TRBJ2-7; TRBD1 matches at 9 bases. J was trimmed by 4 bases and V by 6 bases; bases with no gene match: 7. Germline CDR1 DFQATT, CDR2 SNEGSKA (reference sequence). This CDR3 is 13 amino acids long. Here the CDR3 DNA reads TGCAGTGCCAGTACAGGGGGCCGTTACGAGCAGTACTTC. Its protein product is CSASTGGRYEQYF.

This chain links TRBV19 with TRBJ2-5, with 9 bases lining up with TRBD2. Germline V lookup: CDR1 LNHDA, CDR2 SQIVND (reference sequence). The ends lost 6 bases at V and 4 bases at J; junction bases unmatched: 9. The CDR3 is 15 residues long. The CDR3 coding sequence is TGTGCCAGTAGGGCTGCGGGGGGGCGCGGAGAGACCCAGTACTTC. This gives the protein CASRAAGGRGETQYF.

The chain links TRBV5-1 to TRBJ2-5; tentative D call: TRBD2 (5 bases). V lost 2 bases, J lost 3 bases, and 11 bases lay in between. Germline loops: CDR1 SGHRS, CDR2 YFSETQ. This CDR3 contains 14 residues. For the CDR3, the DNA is TGCGCCAGCAGCTTTATGGAGGAAGAAGAGACCCAGTACTTC. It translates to CASSFMEEEETQYF. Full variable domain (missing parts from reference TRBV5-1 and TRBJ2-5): KAGVTQTPRYLIKTRGQQVTLSCSPISGHRSVSWYQQTPGQGLQFLFEYFSETQRNKGNFPGRFSGRQFSNSRSEMNVSTLELGDSALYLCASSFMEEEETQYFGPGTRLLVL.

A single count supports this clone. CDR3 sequence (DNA): TGTGCCAGCAGCACGGGACAGGGGCGCTATGGCTACACCTTC. Translation: CASSTGQGRYGYTF. The chain uses TRBV5-4 and TRBJ1-2; 10 bases fit TRBD1. The CDR3 length is 14 residues. V gave up 4 bases and J gave up 4 bases; unmatched junction bases: 4. Germline CDR1 SGHNT, CDR2 YYREEE (reference sequence).

The CDR3 DNA sequence: TGTGCCAGCAGCGCCGGACAGGGCGCCTACAATGAGCAGTTCTTC. Translated, it gives CASSAGQGAYNEQFF. The chain recombines TRBV7-6 with TRBJ2-1; 8 bases line up with TRBD1. CDR1 SGHVS and CDR2 FNYEAQ come from the germline V gene. The CDR3 runs to 15 residues. Germline trimming cut 5 bases from V and 2 bases from J; bases unmatched to any gene: 5.

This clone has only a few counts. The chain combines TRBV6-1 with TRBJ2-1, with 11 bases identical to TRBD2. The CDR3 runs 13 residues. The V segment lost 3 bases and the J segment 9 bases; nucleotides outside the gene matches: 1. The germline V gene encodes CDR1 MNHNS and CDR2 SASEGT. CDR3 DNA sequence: TGTGCCAGCAGTGAGACTAGCGGGATTGAGCAGTTCTTC. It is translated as CASSETSGIEQFF.

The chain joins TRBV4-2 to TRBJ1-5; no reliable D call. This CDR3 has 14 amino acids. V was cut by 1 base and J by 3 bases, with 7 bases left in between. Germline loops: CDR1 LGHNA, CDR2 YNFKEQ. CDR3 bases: TGTGCCAGCAGCCAAGTCGGGCCCAATCAGCCCCAGCATTTT. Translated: CASSQVGPNQPQHF.

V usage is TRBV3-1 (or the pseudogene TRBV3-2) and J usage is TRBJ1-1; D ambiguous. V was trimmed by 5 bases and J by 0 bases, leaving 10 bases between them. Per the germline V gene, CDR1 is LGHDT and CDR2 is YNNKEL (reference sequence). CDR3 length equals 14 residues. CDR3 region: CASSTNTLNTEAFF. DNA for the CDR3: TGTGCCAGCAGCACAAACACATTGAACACTGAAGCTTTCTTT.

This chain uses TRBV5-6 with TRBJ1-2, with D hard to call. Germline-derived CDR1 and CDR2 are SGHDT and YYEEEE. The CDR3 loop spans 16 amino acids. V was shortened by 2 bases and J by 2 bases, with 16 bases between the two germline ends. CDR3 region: CASSFGSLDGNYGYTF. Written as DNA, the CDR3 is TGTGCCAGCAGCTTTGGATCCCTAGACGGGAACTATGGCTACACCTTC.